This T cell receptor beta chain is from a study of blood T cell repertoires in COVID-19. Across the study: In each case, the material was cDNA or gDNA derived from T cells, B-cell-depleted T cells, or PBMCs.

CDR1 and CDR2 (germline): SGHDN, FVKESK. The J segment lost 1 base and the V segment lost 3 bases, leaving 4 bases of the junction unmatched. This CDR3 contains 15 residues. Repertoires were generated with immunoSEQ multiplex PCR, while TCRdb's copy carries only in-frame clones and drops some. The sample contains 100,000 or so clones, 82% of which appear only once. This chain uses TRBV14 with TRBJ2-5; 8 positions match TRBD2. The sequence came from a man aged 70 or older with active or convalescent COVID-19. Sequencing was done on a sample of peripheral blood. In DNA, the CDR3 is TGTGCCAGCAGCCAGTTACTAGCGGCCCAAGAGACCCAGTACTTC. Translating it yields CASSQLLAAQETQYF.